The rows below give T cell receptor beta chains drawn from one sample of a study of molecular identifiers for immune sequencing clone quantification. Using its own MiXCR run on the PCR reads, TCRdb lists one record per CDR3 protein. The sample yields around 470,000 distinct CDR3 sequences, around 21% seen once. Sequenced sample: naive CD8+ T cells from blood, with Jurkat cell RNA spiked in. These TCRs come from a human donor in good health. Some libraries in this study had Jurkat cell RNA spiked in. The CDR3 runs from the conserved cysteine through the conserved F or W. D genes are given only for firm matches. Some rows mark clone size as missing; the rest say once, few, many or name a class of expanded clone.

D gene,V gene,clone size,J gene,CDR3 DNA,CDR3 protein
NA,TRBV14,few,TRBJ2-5,TGTGCCAGCAGCCAAGATTTCGGCGAGACCCAGTACTTC,CASSQDFGETQYF
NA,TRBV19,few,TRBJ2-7,TGTGCCAGTAGTATTTTTTACGGGAGTACCTACGAGCAGTACTTC,CASSIFYGSTYEQYF
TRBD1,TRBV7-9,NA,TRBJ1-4,TGTGCCAGCAGCGGGACAGGGATTGAAAAACTGTTTTTT,CASSGTGIEKLFF
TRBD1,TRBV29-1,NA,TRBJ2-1,TGCAGCGTTGAGCCGGGCAGGGGGTCCACAACCTTGGGCGATGAGCAGTTCTTC,CSVEPGRGSTTLGDEQFF
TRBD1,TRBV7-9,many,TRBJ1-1,TGTGCCAGCAGCCGGACCGGACAGGCTGAAGCTTTCTTT,CASSRTGQAEAFF
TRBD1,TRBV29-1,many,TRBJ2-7,TGCAGCGTTGAGGCCATGACAGGGGAGGCCTACGAGCAGTACTTC,CSVEAMTGEAYEQYF
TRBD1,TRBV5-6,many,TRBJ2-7,TGTGCCAGCAGCACGGGGACAGGGCGCGAGCAGTACTTC,CASSTGTGREQYF
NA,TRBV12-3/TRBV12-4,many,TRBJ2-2,TGTGCCAGCAGTTTCCCCCCGGACAGTAACACCGGGGAGCTGTTTTTT,CASSFPPDSNTGELFF
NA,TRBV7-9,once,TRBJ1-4,TGTGTCAGCAGTCCCAGCTCAAGGGCCGGGGAAAAACTGTTTTTT,CVSSPSSRAGEKLFF
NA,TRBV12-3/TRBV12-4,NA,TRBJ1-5,TGTGCCAGCAGTTTAATACCTTATCAGCCCCAGCATTTT,CASSLIPYQPQHF
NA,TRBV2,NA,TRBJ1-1,TGTGCCAGCAGTGAAGCCCTGCGGGGCCTGAACACTGAAGCTTTCTTT,CASSEALRGLNTEAFF
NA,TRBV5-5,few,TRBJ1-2,TGTGCCAGCAGCTTGCTGACTGCTGGATCCTATGGCTACACCTTC,CASSLLTAGSYGYTF
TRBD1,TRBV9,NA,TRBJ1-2,TGTGCCAGCAGCGTCGGACAGGGGCGGAGCTATGGCTACACCTTC,CASSVGQGRSYGYTF
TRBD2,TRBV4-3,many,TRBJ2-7,TGCGCCAGCAGCGAAGGACTAGCGGGGTACGAGCAGTACTTC,CASSEGLAGYEQYF
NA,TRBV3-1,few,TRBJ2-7,TGTGCCAGCAGCCAAGGGCGAGGAGGCAGGGGAATTTACGAGCAGTACTTC,CASSQGRGGRGIYEQYF
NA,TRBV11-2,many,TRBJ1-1,TGTGCCAGCAGCATCCCGACAGAATTGAACACTGAAGCTTTCTTT,CASSIPTELNTEAFF
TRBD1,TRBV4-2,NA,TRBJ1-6,TGTGCCAGCAGCCAAGGACAGGGTGATGGAGGGAATTCACCCCTCCACTTT,CASSQGQGDGGNSPLHF
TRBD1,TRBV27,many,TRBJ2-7,TGTGCCAGCAGTTCTCCAGGGGGCTTTTACGAGCAGTACTTC,CASSSPGGFYEQYF
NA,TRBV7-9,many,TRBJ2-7,TGTGCCAGCGGAATTCGAGGACGGTCCGACGAGCAGTACTTC,CASGIRGRSDEQYF
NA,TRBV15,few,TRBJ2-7,TGTGCCACCAGCAGAGAAGCGGGCGTGTACGAGCAGTACTTC,CATSREAGVYEQYF
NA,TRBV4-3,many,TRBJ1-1,TGCGCCAGCAGCCAAGATATCTTCGGAGGGAATACTGAAGCTTTCTTT,CASSQDIFGGNTEAFF
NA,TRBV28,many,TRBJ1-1,TGTGCCAGCACCATCTCCCCTTCAGCTGAAGCTTTCTTT,CASTISPSAEAFF
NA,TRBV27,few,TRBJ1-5,TGTGCCAGCTCGGTCGGGGGAACGGGCAATCAGCCCCAGCATTTT,CASSVGGTGNQPQHF
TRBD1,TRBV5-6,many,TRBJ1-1,TGTGCCAGCAGCTTGGCTTCCTGGACAGGGGTTGTCACTGAAGCTTTCTTT,CASSLASWTGVVTEAFF
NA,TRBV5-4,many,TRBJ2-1,TGTGCCAGCAGGCTATCTAGCGACTCCTACAATGAGCAGTTCTTC,CASRLSSDSYNEQFF
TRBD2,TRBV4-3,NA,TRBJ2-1,TGCGCCAGCAGCCACCTCGGGGGAGGGTCCTACAATGAGCAGTTCTTC,CASSHLGGGSYNEQFF
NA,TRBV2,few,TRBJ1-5,TGTGCCAGCACGGGCGGGGTTAGCAATCAGCCCCAGCATTTT,CASTGGVSNQPQHF
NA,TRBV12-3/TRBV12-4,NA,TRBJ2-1,TGTGCCAGCAGTTTTCGTGTGGATGAGCAGTTCTTC,CASSFRVDEQFF
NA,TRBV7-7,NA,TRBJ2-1,TGTGCCAGCTCATCCGGTGCGTCTCCTTACAATGAGCAGTTCTTC,CASSSGASPYNEQFF
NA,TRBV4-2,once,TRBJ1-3,TGTGCCAGCAGCCCGGGACTCCTGGCGAGAAACACCATATATTTT,CASSPGLLARNTIYF
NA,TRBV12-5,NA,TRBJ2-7,TGTGCTAGTGGTTTTAATGCGGAGCAGTACTTC,CASGFNAEQYF
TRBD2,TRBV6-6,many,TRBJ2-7,TGTGCCAGCAGTTACCTAGCGGGAGGGCCTTTAATATTCGCCTACGAGCAGTACTTC,CASSYLAGGPLIFAYEQYF
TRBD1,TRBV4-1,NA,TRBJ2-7,TGCGCCAGCAGCCAAGAGGTGGGGACAGGGGTCTCCTGCGAGCAGTACTTC,CASSQEVGTGVSCEQYF
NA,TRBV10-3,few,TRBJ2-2,TGTGCCATCAGTGAGCGCGAGGGAAGAAGTACCGGGGAGCTGTTTTTT,CAISEREGRSTGELFF
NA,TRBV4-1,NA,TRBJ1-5,TGCGCCAGCAGCCAAGGAACGGGGTTTCAGCCCCAGCATTTT,CASSQGTGFQPQHF
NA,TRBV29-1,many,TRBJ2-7,TGCAGCGTGGGACCGGGACAAAACTCCTACGAGCAGTACTTC,CSVGPGQNSYEQYF
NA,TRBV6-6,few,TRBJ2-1,TGTGCCATCACACTCGGGGCCTACAATGAGCAGTTCTTC,CAITLGAYNEQFF
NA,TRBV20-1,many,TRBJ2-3,TGCAGTGCTAGAGATTTTACGCCCGGATGGAGTACGCAGTATTTT,CSARDFTPGWSTQYF